The 23 T cell receptor beta chains below come from one sample, sequenced in a study of blood T cells in healthy people across ages. It was with a sample-barcoded 5' primer and a J-beta primer mix that a second PCR of roughly 6 to 12 cycles was run. Using its own MiXCR run on the 5' RACE reads, TCRdb lists one record per CDR3 protein. The sample consists of 710,000 or so distinct CDR3 sequences, about a fifth of them appearing once. The specimen was blood. All receptors derive from a man between 65 and 80 years old in good health.

V is TRBV6-5 and J is TRBJ2-5, with 7 nucleotides matching TRBD1. V shed 6 bases, J shed 4 bases, and the junction held 5 bases outside the gene matches. CDR1 and CDR2 from the germline V gene are MNHEY and SVGAGI. This CDR3 comprises 13 residues. CDR3 in amino acids: CASRTTGVETQYF. CDR3 in DNA: TGTGCCAGCAGGACAACAGGGGTAGAGACCCAGTACTTC.

In this sample, this clonotype turned up a few times. The CDR3 is CASTLDREETQYF. CDR3 DNA sequence: TGTGCCAGCACTTTGGACAGGGAAGAGACCCAGTACTTC. This chain joins TRBV12-3 or TRBV12-4 and TRBJ2-5, with 8 positions matching TRBD1. The ends lost 7 bases at V and 3 bases at J; junction bases unmatched: 4. The CDR3 extends over 13 amino acids.

This clonotype was seen only a few times. This rearrangement joins TRBV20-1 to TRBJ2-1, with D uncertain. Deletions cut 6 bases from V and 0 bases from J, with 12 bases between. There are 14 residues in the CDR3. Per germline, CDR1 DFQATT and CDR2 SNEGSKA (reference sequence). The CDR3 spells CSAHSMSSYNEQFF. CDR3 in DNA: TGCAGTGCCCACTCTATGAGCTCCTACAATGAGCAGTTCTTC.

This clonotype has a handful of counts. The chain couples TRBV9 to TRBJ2-2; D not certain. Germline CDR1 and CDR2: SGDLS and YYNGEE. The CDR3 length is 14 residues. Between the trimmed V and J ends, which lost 2 bases and 3 bases, there was a span of 8 bases. The CDR3 coding sequence is TGTGCCAGCAGCGTTTCCAAGGACACCGGGGAGCTGTTTTTT. Translated, it gives CASSVSKDTGELFF.

This clonotype was seen many times. This chain's CDR3 is CASSPGRYNEQFF. The CDR3 nucleotides are TGTGCCAGCTCCCCGGGACGGTACAATGAGCAGTTCTTC. The rearrangement joins TRBV6-2 or TRBV6-3 to TRBJ2-1; D is tentatively TRBD1 or TRBD2 (5 bases each). CDR1 MNHEY and CDR2 SVGEGT come from the germline V gene. V was clipped by 8 bases and J by 4 bases, with 12 bases between them. The CDR3 is 13 amino acids.

The CDR3 DNA follows: TGTGCCAGCAGATCCGGGACCGGACGGGGCAATGAGCAGTTCTTC. Translation gives CASRSGTGRGNEQFF. The chain combines TRBV12-3 or TRBV12-4 with TRBJ2-1, with D possibly being TRBD1 or TRBD2 (5 bases each). The germline V and J ends were trimmed by 6 bases and 6 bases, with 18 bases remaining between them. The CDR3 sequence is 15 residues long.

CDR3: CAISEATGFETQYF. The CDR3 coding sequence is TGTGCCATCAGTGAGGCCACAGGGTTCGAGACCCAGTACTTC. This chain links TRBV10-3 with TRBJ2-1, with TRBD1 as a possible D gene (6 bases). The better agreement between TRBJ2-5 and the DNA end casts doubt on the J call. CDR3 length: 14 amino acids. From germline, CDR1 is ENHRY and CDR2 SYGVKD.

This clonotype was found once. The chain uses TRBV7-9 and TRBJ2-5; D gene ambiguous. The end of the DNA fits TRBJ2-1 better, so the J call may be wrong. Germline loops: CDR1 SEHNR, CDR2 FQNEAQ (reference sequence). The length of the CDR3 is 13 residues. The CDR3 sequence is CASSLPAENEQFF. DNA of the CDR3: TGTGCCAGCAGCTTACCCGCAGAAAATGAGCAGTTCTTC.

This rearrangement joins TRBV5-1 to TRBJ1-1; D not resolved. Trimming cost V 5 bases and J 10 bases, with 21 bases left between them. This CDR3 region has 14 residues. Germline loops: CDR1 SGHRS, CDR2 YFSETQ. In DNA form, the CDR3 reads TGCGCCAGCAGGACGGGCGCCCAGCTCGGCAGAGCTTTCTTT. It yields the protein CASRTGAQLGRAFF.

The table lists this clonotype with a few counts. This chain uses TRBV7-2 with TRBJ2-1, with D perhaps being TRBD1 or TRBD2 (7 bases each). Trimming took 2 bases from V and 3 from J, leaving 14 bases between them. CDR3 length: 16 amino acids. Germline values: CDR1 SGHTA, CDR2 FQGNSA. CDR3 protein: CASSLREGAYYNEQFF. The CDR3 DNA is TGTGCCAGCAGCTTAAGGGAGGGGGCTTACTACAATGAGCAGTTCTTC.

This clonotype has only one observation. The chain has TRBV2 and TRBJ2-5; 7 bases agree with TRBD2. Losses at the gene ends were 5 bases for V and 0 bases for J; bases not matched to a gene: 6. CDR1 SNHLY and CDR2 FYNNEI come from the germline V gene. CDR3 length equals 15 residues. The CDR3 DNA sequence: TGTGCCAGCAGTCGCAAAACTAGCGACCAAGAGACCCAGTACTTC. Protein product: CASSRKTSDQETQYF. The full variable domain, with the rest looked up from reference TRBV2 and TRBJ2-5, is EPEVTQTPSHQVTQMGQEVILRCVPISNHLYFYWYRQILGQKVEFLVSFYNNEISEKSEIFDDQFSVERPDGSNFTLKIRSTKLEDSAMYFCASSRKTSDQETQYFGPGTRLLVL.

This rearrangement joins TRBV9 to TRBJ2-3, with 9 bases matching TRBD2. Germline CDR1 SGDLS, CDR2 YYNGEE. CDR3 length: 19 amino acids. V was pared by 0 bases and J by 6 bases, with 17 bases of the junction left unmatched. Here the CDR3 DNA reads TGTGCCAGCAGCGTAGTCCCTGGGGTTGGCGGGAGGGCCATGGATACGCAGTATTTT. Its protein is CASSVVPGVGGRAMDTQYF.

This clonotype was counted between two and nine times. The rearrangement uses TRBV12-3 or TRBV12-4 and TRBJ1-1; D is unclear. This CDR3 spans 13 amino acids. Trimming took off 7 bases at V and 1 base at J, with 10 bases between the two ends. The DNA of the CDR3 is TGTGCCAGCACCGGACGGTGGAACACTGAAGCTTTCTTT. Protein sequence: CASTGRWNTEAFF.

This clonotype occurred a few times. This rearrangement joins TRBV24-1 to TRBJ2-3; a possible D gene is TRBD2 (5 bases). The CDR3 has 16 residues. Trimming removed 4 bases at V and 1 base at J, with 14 bases between. Germline lookup yields CDR1 KGHDR and CDR2 SFDVKD. In DNA form, the CDR3 reads TGTGCCACCAGTGACCCTAGCATGCTGGGCACAGATACGCAGTATTTT. It yields the protein CATSDPSMLGTDTQYF.

Regarding this clonotype: At one end the junction does not follow the germline gene, possibly because of a read error. The chain joins TRBV6-2 or TRBV6-3 to TRBJ2-1, with 7 bases matching TRBD2. From germline, CDR1 is MNHEY and CDR2 SVGEGT. This CDR3 is built from 15 residues. The CDR3 loop is CAGSSGGGGSYEQFF. In DNA, the CDR3 is TGTGCCGGCAGTTCTGGTGGTGGCGGGAGCTATGAGCAGTTCTTC.

This clonotype appeared a few times. CDR3 DNA sequence: TGTGCCAGCAGTCCGCGACTAGGCTACGAGCAGTACTTC. This gives the protein CASSPRLGYEQYF. V is TRBV27 and J is TRBJ2-7, with D perhaps TRBD2 (6 bases). The CDR3 runs 13 residues. V was cut by 5 bases and J by 3 bases, with 11 bases left in between. Germline V lookup: CDR1 MNHEY, CDR2 SMNVEV (reference sequence).

This clonotype was detected a few times. The DNA for the CDR3 is TGTGCCAGCAGCCCACGGACAGGAAGAAACATTCAGTACTTC. It is translated as CASSPRTGRNIQYF. The rearrangement uses TRBV11-2 and TRBJ2-4; 7 bases line up with TRBD1. The CDR3 contains 14 residues. The ends lost 5 bases at V and 6 bases at J; junction bases unmatched: 7. CDR1 SGHAT and CDR2 FQNNGV come from the germline V gene.

This clonotype was recorded only once. This chain links TRBV14 with TRBJ1-1; 8 bases are a match to TRBD1. After removal of 7 bases from V and 3 bases from J, the junction contained 4 bases not matched to a gene. Germline V gene data show CDR1 as SGHDN and CDR2 as FVKESK. This CDR3 contains 13 residues. CDR3 residues: CASKGQGYTEAFF. CDR3 DNA: TGTGCCAGCAAAGGACAGGGTTACACTGAAGCTTTCTTT.

In this sample, this clonotype turned up a few times. This sequence joins TRBV14 and TRBJ2-3; TRBD2 aligns across 9 bases. CDR1 SGHDN and CDR2 FVKESK come from the germline V gene. The V segment lost 4 bases and the J segment 4 bases; nucleotides outside the gene matches: 3. This CDR3 has 14 amino acids. CDR3 loop: CASSPQRGADTQYF. CDR3 in DNA: TGTGCCAGCAGCCCCCAGCGGGGGGCAGATACGCAGTATTTT.

This clonotype was seen a handful of times. This chain uses TRBV24-1 with TRBJ2-5; D is unclear. Matching the DNA end better, TRBJ2-1 makes the J call doubtful. The CDR3 runs 13 residues. Germline lookup yields CDR1 KGHDR and CDR2 SFDVKD. The CDR3 coding sequence is TGTGCCACCAGTGACTATCCTGACAATGAGCAGTTCTTC. It yields the protein CATSDYPDNEQFF.

The chain uses TRBV28 and TRBJ2-7; a weak D match, TRBD1 (6 bases). The germline V and J ends were trimmed by 6 bases and 2 bases, with 14 bases remaining between them. Germline CDR1 reads MDHEN; CDR2 reads SYDVKM. There are 14 residues in the CDR3. DNA for the CDR3: TGTGCCAGCAGCTCACAGGGACCCCCCTACGAGCAGTACTTC. Its translation is CASSSQGPPYEQYF.

This clonotype has just a few counts. This chain uses TRBV5-1 with TRBJ2-7; possible D gene TRBD1, 6 bases. CDR3 length equals 15 residues. Trimming left V 2 bases short and J 4 bases short, with 16 bases between. Germline assignment: CDR1 SGHRS and CDR2 YFSETQ. CDR3 nucleotides: TGCGCCAGCAGCTTCGGCAGGCAGGGGTTTTACGAGCAGTACTTC. Residues: CASSFGRQGFYEQYF.

This clonotype was detected only a few times. The gene calls are TRBV13 and TRBJ2-4, with 8 nucleotides matching TRBD1. The V segment lost 0 bases and the J segment 2 bases; nucleotides outside the gene matches: 3. CDR3 length: 16 amino acids. The germline CDR1 and CDR2 sequences are PRHDT and FYEKMQ (reference sequence). CDR3 amino acids: CASSLGDRETKNIQYF. Written as DNA, the CDR3 is TGTGCCAGCAGCTTAGGGGACAGGGAAACCAAAAACATTCAGTACTTC.